This record concerns one T cell receptor beta chain sequence. Its antigen remains unknown. It was with a sample-barcoded 5' primer and a J-beta primer mix that a second PCR of roughly 7 to 12 cycles was run. TCRdb re-called the 5' RACE reads with MiXCR, one entry per CDR3 protein. Here the sample spans 730,000 or so distinct CDR3 sequences, roughly 43% being singletons. The sample originates from a study of blood T cells in healthy people across ages. Study overall: About one barcoded beta molecule per two T cells was captured by template switching.

Isolated per sample were at least 7 million PBMCs. There were at least 5.5 micrograms of total RNA extracted from every sample. With 7 bases clipped from V and 4 bases from J, the junction kept 11 bases outside the gene matches. The germline V gene encodes CDR1 MDHEN and CDR2 SYDVKM. The CDR3 contains 15 residues. Notes on the study in general: TCR beta diversity tracked closely with naive T cell percentage.

Sequencing was done on a sample of blood. The sequence derives from an older man in good health. The chain employs TRBV28 and TRBJ1-2; TRBD1 aligns across 8 bases. The CDR3 reads CASTPAGTGTYGYTF. CDR3 DNA sequence: TGTGCCAGCACCCCAGCTGGGACAGGAACCTATGGCTACACCTTC.